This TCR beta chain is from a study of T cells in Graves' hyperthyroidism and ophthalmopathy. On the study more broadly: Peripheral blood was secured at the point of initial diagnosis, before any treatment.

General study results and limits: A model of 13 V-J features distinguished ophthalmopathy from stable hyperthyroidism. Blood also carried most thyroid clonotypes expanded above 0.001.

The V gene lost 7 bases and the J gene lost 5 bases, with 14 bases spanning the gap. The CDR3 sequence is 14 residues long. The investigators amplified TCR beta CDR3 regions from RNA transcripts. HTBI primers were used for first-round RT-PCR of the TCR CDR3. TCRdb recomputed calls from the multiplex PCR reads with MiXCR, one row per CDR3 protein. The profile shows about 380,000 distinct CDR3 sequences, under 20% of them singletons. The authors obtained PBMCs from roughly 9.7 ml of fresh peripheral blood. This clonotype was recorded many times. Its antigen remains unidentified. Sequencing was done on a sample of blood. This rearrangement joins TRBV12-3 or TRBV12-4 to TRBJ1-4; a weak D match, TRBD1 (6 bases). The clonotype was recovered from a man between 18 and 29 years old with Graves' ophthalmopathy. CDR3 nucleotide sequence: TGTGCCAGCACTAAGACCGGGGGCAATGAAAAACTGTTTTTT. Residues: CASTKTGGNEKLFF.